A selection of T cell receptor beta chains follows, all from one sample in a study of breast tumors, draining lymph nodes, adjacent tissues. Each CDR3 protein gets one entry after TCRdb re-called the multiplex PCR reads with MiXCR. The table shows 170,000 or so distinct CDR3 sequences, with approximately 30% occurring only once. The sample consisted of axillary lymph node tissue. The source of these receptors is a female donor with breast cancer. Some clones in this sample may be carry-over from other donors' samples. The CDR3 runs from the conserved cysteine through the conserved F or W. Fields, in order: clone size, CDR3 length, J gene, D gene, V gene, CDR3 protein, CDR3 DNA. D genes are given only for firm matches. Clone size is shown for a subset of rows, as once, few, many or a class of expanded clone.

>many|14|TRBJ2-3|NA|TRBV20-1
CSARDRVVTDTQYF
TGCAGTGCTAGAGACCGGGTCGTCACAGATACGCAGTATTTT
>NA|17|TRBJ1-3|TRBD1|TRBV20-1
CSATQWKDRASGNTIYF
TGCAGTGCTACCCAATGGAAGGACAGGGCGTCGGGAAACACCATATATTTT
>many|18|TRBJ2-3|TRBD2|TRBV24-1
CATRPPKERGYGTDTQYF
TGTGCCACCAGACCCCCCAAAGAGCGGGGGTACGGCACAGATACGCAGTATTTT
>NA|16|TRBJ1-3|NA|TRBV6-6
CASSHSPDPSGNTIYF
TGTGCCAGCAGTCACTCCCCCGATCCCTCTGGAAACACCATATATTTT
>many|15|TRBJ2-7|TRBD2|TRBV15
CATSSDAGGTYEQYF
TGTGCCACCAGCAGCGACGCGGGGGGAACCTACGAGCAGTACTTC
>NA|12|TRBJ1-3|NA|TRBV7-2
CASSLAGTTIYF
TGTGCCAGCAGCTTAGCTGGGACCACCATATATTTT
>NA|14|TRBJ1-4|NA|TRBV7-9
CASSLVLGREKLFF
TGTGCCAGCAGCTTAGTACTAGGGCGTGAAAAACTGTTTTTT
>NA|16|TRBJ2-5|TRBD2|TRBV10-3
CASSLGEAGGGETQYF
TGTGCCAGCAGCTTAGGGGAAGCGGGAGGCGGCGAGACCCAGTACTTC
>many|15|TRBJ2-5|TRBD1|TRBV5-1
CASSLTGDRVETQYF
TGCGCCAGCAGTTTGACGGGGGACAGGGTGGAGACCCAGTACTTC
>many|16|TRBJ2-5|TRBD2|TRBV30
CAWSDFRGRAKETQYF
TGTGCCTGGAGTGACTTCCGGGGGAGGGCCAAGGAGACCCAGTACTTC
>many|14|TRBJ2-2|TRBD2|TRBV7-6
CASTPSGGAGELFF
TGTGCCAGCACCCCAAGCGGGGGGGCCGGGGAGCTGTTTTTT
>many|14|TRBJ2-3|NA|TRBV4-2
CASSSNVGIDTQYF
TGTGCCAGCAGCTCGAACGTGGGGATAGATACGCAGTATTTT
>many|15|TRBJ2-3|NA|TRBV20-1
CSARDLGERSDTQYF
TGCAGTGCTAGAGATTTAGGGGAGAGGTCAGATACGCAGTATTTT
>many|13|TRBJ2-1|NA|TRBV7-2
CASSPSWNNEQFF
TGTGCCAGCAGCCCCTCGTGGAACAATGAGCAGTTCTTC
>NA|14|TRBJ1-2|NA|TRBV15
CATSRGGWPYGYTF
TGTGCCACCAGCAGAGGGGGGTGGCCCTATGGCTACACCTTC
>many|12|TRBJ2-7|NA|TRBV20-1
CSASRGSYEQYF
TGCAGTGCTTCTAGGGGCTCCTACGAGCAGTACTTC
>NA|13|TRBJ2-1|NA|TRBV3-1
CASSHAAGNEQFF
TGTGCCAGCAGCCACGCCGCGGGTAATGAGCAGTTCTTC
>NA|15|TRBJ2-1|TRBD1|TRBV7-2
CASGLSGTGWNEQLF
TGTGCCAGCGGCTTATCCGGGACAGGGTGGAATGAGCAGCTCTTC
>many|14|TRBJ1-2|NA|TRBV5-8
CASSLAWQGDGYTF
TGTGCCAGCAGCTTGGCCTGGCAGGGTGATGGCTACACCTTC
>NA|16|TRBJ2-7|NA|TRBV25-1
CACSATGRGIGYEQYF
TGTGCCTGCAGTGCTACTGGACGCGGTATAGGTTACGAGCAGTACTTC
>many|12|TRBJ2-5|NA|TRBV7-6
CASSLNRETQYF
TGTGCCAGCAGCCTTAATAGAGAGACCCAGTACTTC
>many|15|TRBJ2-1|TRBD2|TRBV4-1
CASSQLGGGVAEQFF
TGCGCCAGCAGCCAACTGGGCGGGGGGGTTGCTGAGCAGTTCTTC
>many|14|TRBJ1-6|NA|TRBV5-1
CATATDTYNSPLHF
TGCGCCACCGCGACAGATACCTATAATTCACCCCTCCACTTT
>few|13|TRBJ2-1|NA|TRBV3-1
CASSRPSLDEQFF
TGTGCCAGCAGCCGGCCCTCCCTGGATGAGCAGTTCTTC
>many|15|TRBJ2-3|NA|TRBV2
CASSKGSSSTDTQYF
TGTGCCAGCAGCAAAGGGTCCTCTAGCACAGATACGCAGTATTTT
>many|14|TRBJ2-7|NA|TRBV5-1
CASSLGPGEYEQYF
TGCGCCAGCAGCTTGGGTCCTGGGGAATACGAGCAGTACTTC
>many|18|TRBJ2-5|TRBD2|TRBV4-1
CASSRSDVSGWTQETQYF
TGCGCCAGCAGCCGGTCCGACGTTAGCGGGTGGACTCAAGAGACCCAGTACTTC
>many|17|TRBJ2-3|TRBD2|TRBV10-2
CASSDHRLAGSTDTQYF
TGCGCCAGCAGTGACCATCGACTAGCGGGGAGCACAGATACGCAGTATTTT
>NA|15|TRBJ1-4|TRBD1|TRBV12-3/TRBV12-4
CASSRDREWNEKLFF
TGTGCCAGCAGCCGAGACAGGGAATGGAATGAAAAACTGTTTTTT
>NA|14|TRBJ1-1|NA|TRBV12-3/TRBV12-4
CASSLWGAGGEAFF
TGTGCCAGCAGTTTATGGGGGGCTGGCGGTGAAGCTTTCTTT
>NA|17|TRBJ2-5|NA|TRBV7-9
CASRPRGVSQRQEPQYF
TGTGCCAGCAGACCACGTGGAGTTTCCCAGAGGCAAGAGCCCCAGTACTTC
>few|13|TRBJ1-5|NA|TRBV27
CATGAQRNQPQHF
TGTGCCACGGGGGCCCAACGCAATCAGCCCCAGCATTTT
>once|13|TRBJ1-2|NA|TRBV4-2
CASSLWDAYGYTF
TGTGCCAGCAGCCTCTGGGACGCCTATGGCTACACCTTC
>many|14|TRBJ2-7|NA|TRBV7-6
CASSSGTAGGEQYF
TGTGCCAGCAGCTCCGGGACCGCTGGGGGTGAGCAGTACTTC
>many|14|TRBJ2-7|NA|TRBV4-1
CASSQEQEGYEQYF
TGCGCCAGCAGCCAAGAACAGGAGGGATACGAGCAGTACTTC
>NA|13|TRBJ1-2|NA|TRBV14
CASSQTAGAHYTF
TGTGCCAGCAGCCAAACAGCCGGGGCCCACTACACCTTC
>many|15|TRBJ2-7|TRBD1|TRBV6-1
CASRNQGASENEQYF
TGTGCCAGCAGGAATCAGGGGGCCTCCGAGAACGAGCAGTACTTC
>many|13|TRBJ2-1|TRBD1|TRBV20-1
CSARDREDLRRFF
TGCAGTGCCCGGGACAGGGAAGATCTAAGGCGGTTCTTC
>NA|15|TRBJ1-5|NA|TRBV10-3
CAMSESWGQNQPQHF
TGTGCCATGAGTGAAAGTTGGGGGCAGAATCAGCCCCAGCATTTT
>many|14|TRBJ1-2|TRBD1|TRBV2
CASSGLDRGYGYTF
TGTGCCAGCAGTGGATTGGACAGGGGTTATGGCTACACCTTC
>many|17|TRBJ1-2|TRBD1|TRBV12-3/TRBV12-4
CASSQGHRDSRNYGYTF
TGTGCCAGCAGTCAGGGACACCGGGACAGCCGTAACTATGGCTACACCTTC
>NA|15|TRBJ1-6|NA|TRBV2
CASSELAGGDSPLHF
TGTGCCAGCAGTGAACTAGCGGGGGGGGATTCACCCCTCCACTTT
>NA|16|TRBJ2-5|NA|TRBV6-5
CASSYADRAYQETQYF
TGTGCCAGCAGTTACGCCGACAGAGCCTACCAAGAGACCCAGTACTTC
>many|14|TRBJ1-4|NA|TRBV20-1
CSAHETNWNEKLFF
TGCAGTGCCCACGAGACGAACTGGAATGAAAAACTGTTTTTT
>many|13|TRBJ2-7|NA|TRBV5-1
CASSLPQPFEQYF
TGCGCCAGCAGCTTGCCACAGCCCTTCGAGCAGTACTTC
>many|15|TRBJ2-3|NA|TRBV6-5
CASSYSGGRTDTQYF
TGTGCCAGCAGTTACTCGGGGGGTCGCACAGATACGCAGTATTTT
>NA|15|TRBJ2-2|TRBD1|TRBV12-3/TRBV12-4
CASGRGQGNTGELFF
TGTGCTAGTGGTAGGGGACAGGGGAACACCGGGGAGCTGTTTTTT